The 8 T cell receptor beta chains below come from one sample, sequenced in a study of graft-versus-host responses after intestinal transplantation. The protocol was immunoSEQ multiplex PCR, while the TCRdb copy is restricted to in-frame clones and leaves out a portion. In the table there are tens of thousands of clones, around 90% of which are singletons. Which antigens these TCRs recognize remains unknown. Source: unstimulated CD4+ T cells sorted from spleen or lymph node cells, taken before transplant. The receptors were sampled from a human donor who was the organ donor for an intestinal transplant.

V usage is TRBV19 and J usage is TRBJ2-1, with D tentatively TRBD2 (6 bases). From germline, CDR1 is LNHDA and CDR2 SQIVND (reference sequence). V lost 8 bases and J lost 4, with 9 bases in between. This CDR3 comprises 12 residues. This chain's CDR3 is CASGGQYNEQFF. CDR3 nucleotides: TGTGCCAGTGGAGGGCAATACAATGAGCAGTTCTTC.

The V and J genes are TRBV28 and TRBJ2-5, with 14 bases fitting TRBD2. The CDR3 consists of 14 residues. V lost 6 bases, J lost 3 bases, and 0 bases stayed unmatched. Germline CDR1 and CDR2: MDHEN and SYDVKM. CDR3 bases: TGTGCCAGCAGGGGACTAGCGGGAGAAGAGACCCAGTACTTC. Protein product: CASRGLAGEETQYF.

The CDR3 reads CASGPDRNYGYTF. CDR3 sequence (DNA): TGTGCCAGCGGCCCGGACAGAAACTATGGCTACACCTTC. This chain uses TRBV7-2 with TRBJ1-2, with a tentative D call TRBD1 (6 bases). This CDR3 contains 13 residues. CDR1 is SGHTA, CDR2 FQGNSA, per germline. Trimming removed 8 bases at V and 2 bases at J, with 12 bases between. Drawing the rest from reference TRBV7-2 and TRBJ1-2, the complete variable domain is GAGVSQSPSNKVTEKGKDVELRCDPISGHTALYWYRQSLGQGLEFLIYFQGNSAPDKSGLPSDRFSAERTGGSVSTLTIQRTQQEDSAVYLCASGPDRNYGYTFGSGTRLTVV.

The rearrangement joins TRBV6-5 to TRBJ1-1; 8 nucleotides line up with TRBD1. CDR1 is MNHEY, CDR2 SVGAGI, per germline. Germline trimming cut 6 bases from V and 8 bases from J; bases unmatched to any gene: 2. The CDR3 runs to 11 residues. The CDR3, as DNA: TGTGCCAGCAGGAGACAGGGGGAAGCTTTCTTT. It is translated as CASRRQGEAFF.

V and J are TRBV5-4 and TRBJ2-5, with D hard to call. Germline V gene data show CDR1 as SGHNT and CDR2 as YYREEE (reference sequence). V shed 0 bases and J shed 4 bases, with 7 bases lying between them. The CDR3 sequence is 13 residues long. The CDR3 nucleotides read TGTGCCAGCAGCTTGGGGCCGGGAGAGACCCAGTACTTC. Its protein is CASSLGPGETQYF.

The chain links TRBV5-4 to TRBJ2-3, with TRBD1 as a possible D gene (8 bases). Germline-derived CDR1 and CDR2 are SGHNT and YYREEE (reference sequence). CDR3 length: 17 residues. V lost 1 base, J lost 0 bases, and 15 bases lay in between. For the CDR3, the DNA is TGTGCCAGCAGCTTGTTTCTACAGGGGGGGAGCACAGATACGCAGTATTTT. Its protein is CASSLFLQGGSTDTQYF.

The rearrangement links TRBV6-6 to TRBJ2-4; D might be TRBD1 or TRBD2, each matching 5 bases. V was pared by 6 bases and J by 9 bases, with 18 bases between. This CDR3 spans 14 amino acids. CDR1 and CDR2 (germline): MNHNY, SVGAGI (reference sequence). CDR3 sequence reads: CASSLGTIAAIQYF. The CDR3, as DNA: TGTGCCAGCAGCCTAGGGACCATAGCCGCCATTCAGTACTTC.

This clone occurred once. The chain employs TRBV5-1 and TRBJ2-3; 7 bases are shared with TRBD1. The CDR3 runs 15 residues. The germline V gene has CDR1 SGHRS and CDR2 YFSETQ. The V segment lost 0 bases and the J segment 1 base; nucleotides outside the gene matches: 2. CDR3 region: CASSLDRGGTDTQYF. The CDR3 region has the DNA TGCGCCAGCAGCTTGGACAGGGGAGGCACAGATACGCAGTATTTT.